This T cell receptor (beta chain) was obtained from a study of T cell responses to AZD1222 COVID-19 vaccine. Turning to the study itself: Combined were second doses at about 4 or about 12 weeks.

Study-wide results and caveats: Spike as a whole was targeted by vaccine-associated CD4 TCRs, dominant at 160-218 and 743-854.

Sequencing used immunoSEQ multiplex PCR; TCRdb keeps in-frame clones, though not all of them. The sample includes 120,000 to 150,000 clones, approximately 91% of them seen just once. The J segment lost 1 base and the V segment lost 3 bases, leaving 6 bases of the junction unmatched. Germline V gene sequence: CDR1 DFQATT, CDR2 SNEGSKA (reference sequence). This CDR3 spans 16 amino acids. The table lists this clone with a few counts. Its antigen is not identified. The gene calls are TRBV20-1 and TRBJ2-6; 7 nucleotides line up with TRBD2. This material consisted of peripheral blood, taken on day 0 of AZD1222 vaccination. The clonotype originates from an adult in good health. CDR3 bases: TGCAGTGCTAGTCGGGGGGACCCGTCTGGGGCCAACGTCCTGACTTTC. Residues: CSASRGDPSGANVLTF.